The next 30 T cell receptor beta chains were all read from a single sample in a study of T cell repertoires in cytomegalovirus infection (dated by TCRdb to about 2019). In light of the paper, this sample's treatment or condition label describes: in vitro stimulation with specific CMV peptide epitopes to enrich CMV-specific T cells. Antigen specificity for these receptors is unknown. Instrument used: Illumina HiSeq 1500. TCRdb itself trimmed the public reads at Q25 with fastp, ran MiXCR and retained productive beta chains. One record per CDR3 amino acid sequence lists the most common genes and DNA. The sample contains about 830,000 distinct CDR3 sequences, 30% to 35% of them found a single time. The biggest ten clones account for over 10% of the sample. The sequenced sample was cultured CD8+ T cells from PBMCs, obtained from culture after CMV antigen stimulation. The receptors shown here come from a human donor in good health (CMV status not recorded). Some clones in this sample may be carry-over from other donors' samples.

As regards this clonotype: The conserved phenylalanine or tryptophan is not found at the CDR3 terminus, so this likely reflects a read error. It is unclear where the CDR3 begins or ends on the DNA, so no DNA is shown, and the CDR3 is as TCRdb lists it. This sequence joins TRBV7-4 and TRBJ2-4. Termini included, the CDR3 measures 11 amino acids. CDR1 SGHVT and CDR2 SQSDAQ come from the germline V gene. This CDR3 is CASSLGIERKY.

This clonotype was detected only a few times. This sequence joins TRBV10-3 and TRBJ2-1; D unclear. The V gene's germline CDR1 is ENHRY and CDR2 SYGVKD. The ends were cut back, 6 bases at V and 5 bases at J, with 14 bases in the middle. The CDR3 extends over 14 amino acids. CDR3 nucleotide sequence: TGTGCCATCAGGATCGGACCCCGCAACAATGAGCAGTTCTTC. Protein sequence: CAIRIGPRNNEQFF.

Only a few counts were recorded for this clonotype. The genes are TRBV7-9 and TRBJ2-1; D gene unclear. Germline assignment: CDR1 SEHNR and CDR2 FQNEAQ (reference sequence). Trimming stripped 8 bases from V and 6 bases from J, with 14 bases between. The CDR3 consists of 13 residues. CDR3 DNA sequence: TGTGCCAGCCCTCTAGGCGGACCCAATGAGCAGTTCTTC. Protein sequence: CASPLGGPNEQFF. The full variable domain, completed using reference TRBV7-9 and TRBJ2-1, is DTGVSQNPRHKITKRGQNVTFRCDPISEHNRLYWYRQTLGQGPEFLTYFQNEAQLEKSRLLSDRFSAERPKGSFSTLEIQRTEQGDSAMYLCASPLGGPNEQFFGPGTRLTVL.

The chain combines TRBV5-1 with TRBJ2-3; 9 bases match TRBD1. V gave up 2 bases and J gave up 5 bases; unmatched junction bases: 6. The germline V gene encodes CDR1 SGHRS and CDR2 YFSETQ. This CDR3 comprises 15 residues. CDR3 sequence reads: CASSLQQGAKDTQYF. The CDR3 DNA follows: TGCGCCAGCAGCTTACAACAGGGGGCGAAAGATACGCAGTATTTT.

The chain has TRBV27 and TRBJ2-7; D possibly uses TRBD1 or TRBD2 (5 bases each). Trimming stripped 6 bases from V and 6 bases from J, with 9 bases between. The germline V gene encodes CDR1 MNHEY and CDR2 SMNVEV (reference sequence). This CDR3 comprises 11 residues. This chain's CDR3 is CASRSGTEQYV. The CDR3 nucleotides are TGTGCCAGCAGGTCCGGGACCGAGCAGTACGTC.

This chain connects TRBV7-6 to TRBJ2-7, with D perhaps TRBD2 (5 bases). In germline, CDR1 is SGHVS, CDR2 FNYEAQ. V lost 3 bases, J lost 5 bases, and 14 bases lay in between. This CDR3 is built from 14 residues. Here the CDR3 DNA reads TGTGCCAGCAGCTTGGCTAGCACCGGCAACGAGCAGTACTTC. Its translation is CASSLASTGNEQYF.

In its sample, this clonotype was seen a few times. The gene calls are TRBV10-3 and TRBJ2-5, with TRBD2 matching 12 bases. V dropped 6 bases and J dropped 5; count of bases not matched to a gene: 10. Germline V CDR1 and CDR2: ENHRY, SYGVKD. The CDR3 totals 16 residues. The CDR3 protein is CAISLTSGGAPETQYF. The CDR3 DNA sequence: TGTGCCATCAGCCTGACTAGCGGGGGAGCCCCCGAGACCCAGTACTTC.

Here the CDR3 DNA reads TGTGCCAGCATCGGGACAGCGCGCTACGAGCAGTACTTC. This encodes CASIGTARYEQYF. The chain couples TRBV6-1 to TRBJ2-7; 7 bases match TRBD1. Trimming removed 7 bases from V and 3 bases from J; junction bases left unmatched: 6. The germline CDR1 and CDR2 sequences are MNHNS and SASEGT. The CDR3 contains 13 residues.

A few counts support this clonotype. The chain is built from TRBV2 and TRBJ2-3; tentative D call: TRBD1 (6 bases). Germline loops: CDR1 SNHLY, CDR2 FYNNEI. V was trimmed by 11 bases and J by 2 bases, leaving 14 bases between them. CDR3 length: 13 amino acids. CDR3 in amino acids: CASWDKNTDTQYF. The DNA for the CDR3 is TGTGCCTCCTGGGACAAGAACACAGATACGCAGTATTTT.

This clonotype has more than one count but fewer than ten. The V gene is TRBV12-3 or TRBV12-4, the J gene TRBJ2-2; D possibly corresponds to TRBD2 (7 bases). The CDR3 is made up of 18 amino acids. The V gene lost 6 bases and the J gene lost 0 bases, with 20 bases spanning the gap. CDR3 DNA: TGTGCCAGCAGCCGAATTGGGGGGGGCCCGGCGAACACCGGGGAGCTGTTTTTT. Amino acids: CASSRIGGGPANTGELFF.

Worth noting for this clonotype: The junction shows a germline mismatch at one end, possibly a read error. This chain uses TRBV27 with TRBJ2-1; 9 bases line up with TRBD2. Per the germline V gene, CDR1 is MNHEY and CDR2 is SMNVEV (reference sequence). The CDR3 spans 15 residues. CDR3 sequence reads: CVSSLGGGGANEQFF. Here the CDR3 DNA reads TGTGTCAGCAGTTTAGGCGGCGGGGGGGCGAATGAGCAGTTCTTC.

This sequence joins TRBV29-1 and TRBJ1-1; no reliable D call. V was clipped by 4 bases and J by 1 base, with 7 bases between them. In germline, CDR1 is SQVTM, CDR2 ANQGSEA. The CDR3 covers 12 residues. Here the CDR3 reads CSVVMGNTEAFF. The CDR3 bases are TGCAGCGTTGTTATGGGGAACACTGAAGCTTTCTTT.

In this sample, this clonotype turned up a few times. This sequence joins TRBV2 and TRBJ2-1; D perhaps matches TRBD2 (6 bases). Germline lookup yields CDR1 SNHLY and CDR2 FYNNEI. Trimming shortened V by 7 bases and J by 0 bases, and 16 bases separated the two germline ends. The CDR3 has 16 amino acids. The CDR3 spells CASMAGGFSSYNEQFF. For the CDR3, the DNA is TGTGCCAGCATGGCAGGAGGGTTCAGCTCCTACAATGAGCAGTTCTTC. The full variable domain, its missing parts supplied by reference TRBV2 and TRBJ2-1, is EPEVTQTPSHQVTQMGQEVILRCVPISNHLYFYWYRQILGQKVEFLVSFYNNEISEKSEIFDDQFSVERPDGSNFTLKIRSTKLEDSAMYFCASMAGGFSSYNEQFFGPGTRLTVL.

This CDR3 reads CASSQEGRGNSNQPQHF. The DNA for the CDR3 is TGTGCCAGCAGCCAAGAAGGACGGGGTAATAGCAATCAGCCCCAGCATTTT. This rearrangement joins TRBV4-2 to TRBJ1-5; no reliable D call. The CDR3 contains 17 residues. Germline loops: CDR1 LGHNA, CDR2 YNFKEQ. The germline V and J ends were trimmed by 0 bases and 0 bases, with 12 bases remaining between them.

This chain joins TRBV13 and TRBJ2-5; no clear D. Germline CDR1 PRHDT, CDR2 FYEKMQ (reference sequence). V was trimmed by 3 bases and J by 4 bases, leaving 18 bases between them. The CDR3 contains 16 residues. CDR3 sequence: CASSLGGVRRRETQYF. The CDR3 DNA follows: TGTGCCAGCAGCTTGGGTGGGGTGCGGCGTAGAGAGACCCAGTACTTC.

V usage is TRBV29-1 and J usage is TRBJ1-1; D is unresolved. Germline CDR1 and CDR2: SQVTM and ANQGSEA. The CDR3 has 12 amino acids. V was shortened by 7 bases and J by 1 base, with 10 bases between the two germline ends. CDR3 amino acids: CSALQTNTEAFF. Here the CDR3 DNA reads TGCAGCGCCTTACAGACGAACACTGAAGCTTTCTTT.

This chain connects TRBV11-2 to TRBJ2-1, with D uncertain. V was shortened by 2 bases and J by 0 bases, with 14 bases between the two germline ends. The CDR3 is 17 residues long. CDR1 is SGHAT, CDR2 FQNNGV, per germline. The CDR3 bases are TGTGCCAGCAGCTTATGGACCTCCCTAAGCTCCTACAATGAGCAGTTCTTC. It is translated as CASSLWTSLSSYNEQFF.

This clonotype was detected many times. The chain joins TRBV12-3 or TRBV12-4 to TRBJ1-1, with D unclear. The V and J ends lost 5 bases and 4 bases respectively, with 5 bases between them. This CDR3 region has 11 residues. CDR3 sequence reads: CASSQSTEAFF. Written as DNA, the CDR3 is TGTGCCAGCAGTCAATCCACTGAAGCTTTCTTT.

The sample holds a few counts of this clonotype. The chain is built from TRBV12-3 or TRBV12-4 and TRBJ2-1; D not resolved. The CDR3 is 12 amino acids. Trimming took off 7 bases at V and 7 bases at J, with 11 bases between the two ends. CDR3 DNA sequence: TGTGCCAGCATCCCCTCGATGAATGAGCAGTTCTTC. Protein sequence: CASIPSMNEQFF.

This clonotype has only a few counts. The rearrangement joins TRBV6-2 or TRBV6-3 to TRBJ2-7; a weak D match, TRBD2 (5 bases). Germline values: CDR1 MNHEY, CDR2 SVGEGT. Trimming stripped 5 bases from V and 4 bases from J, with 18 bases between. There are 15 residues in the CDR3. CDR3 nucleotide sequence: TGTGCCAGCAGTGCAACGAGGGTTCCTGGGTACGAGCAGTACGTC. Translation: CASSATRVPGYEQYV.

Details on this clonotype: The junction shows a germline mismatch at one end, possibly a read error. V is TRBV7-9 and J is TRBJ1-2; D is undetermined. From germline, CDR1 is SEHNR and CDR2 FQNEAQ (reference sequence). The CDR3 has 12 amino acids. The CDR3 sequence is CASSPGREGCTF. The CDR3 region has the DNA TGTGCCAGCAGCCCCGGTCGGGAGGGCTGCACCTTC.

At least ten counts were recorded for this clonotype. CDR3 in DNA: TGTGCCAGCAGCTTAGTCGCGGAGGGGTACACTGAAGCTTTCTTT. The encoded protein is CASSLVAEGYTEAFF. The chain employs TRBV7-6 and TRBJ1-1; D is perhaps TRBD1 (5 bases). This CDR3 comprises 15 residues. V was pared by 1 base and J by 3 bases, with 12 bases between. Germline assignment: CDR1 SGHVS and CDR2 FNYEAQ.

At least ten counts were recorded for this clonotype. This may arise from a read error, as a much more abundant clone is one base away. The genes are TRBV7-2 and TRBJ2-1; D not certain. The CDR3 has 12 residues. Germline V gene lookup returns CDR1 SGHTA and CDR2 FQGNSA. Trimming left V 3 bases short and J 3 bases short, with 3 bases between. This chain's CDR3 is CASSFDYNEQFF. The CDR3 DNA reads TGTGCCAGCAGCTTTGACTACAATGAGCAGTTCTTC.

This sequence joins TRBV7-9 and TRBJ2-3; no definite D call. Trimming pared 0 bases from V and 3 bases from J, leaving 16 bases between. The CDR3 is 17 amino acids. Germline V lookup: CDR1 SEHNR, CDR2 FQNEAQ (reference sequence). CDR3 in amino acids: CASSLASRHYTTDTQYF. The CDR3 bases are TGTGCCAGCAGCTTAGCGTCCAGACATTACACGACAGATACGCAGTATTTT.

The CDR3 here is CASSPGPDPYEQYF. The CDR3 DNA is TGTGCCAGCAGCCCCGGGCCGGACCCCTACGAGCAGTACTTC. The chain uses TRBV5-4 and TRBJ2-7, with D unclear. The V gene's germline CDR1 is SGHNT and CDR2 YYREEE (reference sequence). The CDR3 spans 14 residues. V was trimmed by 4 bases and J by 2 bases, leaving 13 bases between them.

The CDR3 region has the DNA TGTGCCAGCCGGACTAGTTCCTACAATGAGCAGTTCTTC. Its translation: CASRTSSYNEQFF. The chain recombines TRBV27 with TRBJ2-1, with TRBD2 matching over 7 bases. Trimming at V came to 8 bases and at J to 1 base, leaving 2 bases not matched to a gene. Germline CDR1 and CDR2: MNHEY and SMNVEV (reference sequence). This CDR3 has 13 amino acids.

This clonotype was picked up one time. The rearrangement uses TRBV9 and TRBJ1-5; 7 bases fit TRBD1. The CDR3 consists of 15 residues. V dropped 0 bases and J dropped 7; count of bases not matched to a gene: 7. Germline values: CDR1 SGDLS, CDR2 YYNGEE. The CDR3 loop is CASSVDGGGGQPQHF. CDR3 DNA: TGTGCCAGCAGCGTAGACGGAGGGGGCGGCCAGCCCCAGCATTTT.

This clonotype showed up many times. A junction end diverges from the germline sequence, so it may reflect a read error. The V call is TRBV5-1, the J call TRBJ2-3; D is ambiguous. The CDR3 has 14 residues. From germline, CDR1 is SGHRS and CDR2 YFSETQ. CDR3 sequence reads: CASSLAVGTDTQYF. The CDR3 DNA follows: TGTGCCAGCAGCTTAGCTGTGGGGACAGATACGCAGTATTTT.

This clonotype was seen a handful of times. The chain combines TRBV4-1 with TRBJ2-1, with 7 bases matching TRBD1. With V trimmed by 4 bases and J by 4 bases, 10 bases remained unmatched. This CDR3 has 16 residues. Germline CDR1 and CDR2: MGHRA and YSYEKL. CDR3 nucleotide sequence: TGCGCCAGCAGCCCTCTCGGGACAGAAGAATACAATGAGCAGTTCTTC. As protein: CASSPLGTEEYNEQFF.

The chain couples TRBV12-3 or TRBV12-4 to TRBJ1-2; D ambiguous. V was shortened by 3 bases and J by 8 bases, with 16 bases between the two germline ends. The CDR3 sequence is 14 residues long. As DNA, the CDR3 is TGTGCCAGCAGTTTGGGCGCGGCGGGCGCGGGCTACACCTTC. The encoded protein is CASSLGAAGAGYTF.